These 8 T cell receptor beta chains were sequenced from one sample in a study of OX40 agonist ivuxolimab in advanced cancers. The table came from immunoSEQ multiplex PCR; TCRdb's copy has only in-frame clones and leaves some out. The sample yields 150,000 to 180,000 clones, roughly 94% seen once. The input for sequencing was CD4+ or CD8+ T cells sorted from blood, taken in a trial of the OX40 agonist ivuxolimab. The receptors stem from an adult with an advanced solid tumor such as melanoma, head and neck, liver or kidney cancer.

In its sample, this clone was seen once. The chain carries TRBV19 and TRBJ1-4, with a possible D match to TRBD1 (6 bases). Germline CDR1 and CDR2: LNHDA and SQIVND (reference sequence). Trimming cost V 6 bases and J 8 bases, with 22 bases left between them. The CDR3 length is 16 residues. The CDR3, as DNA: TGTGCCAGTAGCCGTGCAGGGGTTAGAGAATTCGAAAAACTGTTTTTT. Residues: CASSRAGVREFEKLFF.

This clone has just one count. V usage is TRBV27 and J usage is TRBJ1-1; D may be TRBD1 (5 bases). This CDR3 is 15 amino acids long. Trimming removed 5 bases from V and 3 bases from J, with 16 bases in between. From germline, CDR1 is MNHEY and CDR2 SMNVEV (reference sequence). The CDR3 here is CASSPGTLGDTEAFF. The CDR3 coding sequence is TGTGCCAGCAGTCCAGGGACCCTCGGGGACACTGAAGCTTTCTTT.

The CDR3 protein is CASSESRGGGPRRTDTQYF. The CDR3 DNA is TGCGCCAGCAGTGAGTCGCGGGGAGGGGGACCTAGACGCACAGATACGCAGTATTTT. The rearrangement joins TRBV10-1 to TRBJ2-3; maybe TRBD2 (7 bases). Trimming shortened V by 0 bases and J by 1 base, and 20 bases separated the two germline ends. The germline V gene has CDR1 WNHNN and CDR2 SYGVQD (reference sequence). The length of the CDR3 is 19 residues.

The CDR3 spells CASSNPVNYGYTF. DNA for the CDR3: TGTGCCAGCAGCAACCCCGTTAACTATGGCTACACCTTC. The chain carries TRBV9 and TRBJ1-2; D call uncertain. V was cut by 4 bases and J by 1 base, with 8 bases left in between. There are 13 residues in the CDR3. Per the germline V gene, CDR1 is SGDLS and CDR2 is YYNGEE.

The V call is TRBV15, the J call TRBJ2-1, with 7 nucleotides matching TRBD1. CDR3 length: 18 residues. The V gene's germline CDR1 is LNHNV and CDR2 YYDKDF (reference sequence). V lost 8 bases and J lost 0; bases outside the gene matches: 16. CDR3 sequence reads: CATVSRQGRLSSYNEQFF. In nucleotides, the CDR3 is TGTGCCACCGTCTCCCGACAGGGTCGACTCTCCTCCTACAATGAGCAGTTCTTC.

J is TRBJ1-6 and V is TRBV19; D may be TRBD1 (5 bases). Germline assignment: CDR1 LNHDA and CDR2 SQIVND (reference sequence). The CDR3 runs 15 residues. The ends were cut back, 0 bases at V and 5 bases at J, with 8 bases in the middle. The CDR3 is CASSIDPGHNSPLHF. Written as DNA, the CDR3 is TGTGCCAGTAGTATAGACCCGGGACATAATTCACCCCTCCACTTT.

This clone has only one observation. The chain recombines TRBV28 with TRBJ2-7; TRBD2 is a possible D gene (5 bases). Germline CDR1 is MDHEN and CDR2 is SYDVKM. The CDR3 is 11 residues long. The V end lost 7 bases, the J end lost 6 bases, and 10 bases lay between the germline ends. CDR3 bases: TGTGCCAGCAACACTGCGGGCGAGCAGTACTTC. Translation: CASNTAGEQYF.

The gene calls are TRBV28 and TRBJ1-2, with D possibly TRBD1 on 5 matching bases. Germline V gives CDR1 MDHEN, CDR2 SYDVKM. With 5 bases removed from V and 2 bases from J, the gap between germline ends came to 9 bases. The CDR3 is made up of 13 amino acids. The CDR3 sequence: CASSHRQNYGYTF. The DNA for the CDR3 is TGTGCCAGCAGTCACCGACAGAACTATGGCTACACCTTC.